This record covers a single T cell receptor (beta chain). Its antigen is currently unknown. TCRdb's copy holds only in-frame clones and misses some; the assay was immunoSEQ multiplex PCR. This table has nearly 45,000 clones, approximately 88% appearing once. The source of the sample is a study of OX40 agonist ivuxolimab in advanced cancers. Study-level points and caveats: The CD4+ and CD8+ T cells in the blood had expanded clonally by week 6 at 0.1 to 3.0 mg/kg.

The CDR3 has 12 residues. V was trimmed by 1 base and J by 6 bases, leaving 6 bases between them. Germline CDR1 and CDR2: SGHDN and FVKESK. Blood got drawn at baseline, again on cycle 4 day 1, and then on cycle 7 day 1. This sequence was found in an adult with an advanced solid tumor such as melanoma, head and neck, liver or kidney cancer. The sequenced sample was CD4+ or CD8+ T cells sorted from blood, obtained in a trial of the OX40 agonist ivuxolimab. The rearrangement uses TRBV14 and TRBJ1-1; D is unresolved. The DNA of the CDR3 is TGTGCCAGCAGCCAAGGGTCCTCTGAAGCTTTCTTT. Its translation: CASSQGSSEAFF.